The T cell receptor (beta chain) under discussion was sequenced for a study of shared clonotypes between healthy human individuals. The CDR3 covers 15 residues. The V gene's germline CDR1 is SGHNT and CDR2 YYREEE (reference sequence). V lost 0 bases to trimming and J lost 7 bases; unmatched junction nucleotides: 5. In the naive CD8 group, cells lacked CD45RO and were positively selected for CCR7, so terminally differentiated effector memory CD45RA+ cells were left out. Free of recent acute infections or vaccinations, the donors were healthy HIV-negative adults. Broader study findings: Clonotype sharing across donors was expected to vary with sequencing depth. A reduction in generation probabilities was seen for non-shared clonotypes relative to those shared by all four donors.

Details on this clone: The antigen is unknown.

Produced via immunoSEQ multiplex PCR; TCRdb's table is partial and in-frame only. Altogether hundreds of thousands of clones are present, 80% to 95% being singletons, with the ten largest covering less than 25%. The clonotype comes from a young man in good health. The V and J genes are TRBV5-4 and TRBJ2-1; 9 bases line up with TRBD2. The sequenced sample consisted of naive CD8+ T cells sorted from blood. The CDR3 protein is CASSLEASGENEQFF. As DNA, the CDR3 is TGTGCCAGCAGCTTGGAGGCTAGCGGGGAAAATGAGCAGTTCTTC.